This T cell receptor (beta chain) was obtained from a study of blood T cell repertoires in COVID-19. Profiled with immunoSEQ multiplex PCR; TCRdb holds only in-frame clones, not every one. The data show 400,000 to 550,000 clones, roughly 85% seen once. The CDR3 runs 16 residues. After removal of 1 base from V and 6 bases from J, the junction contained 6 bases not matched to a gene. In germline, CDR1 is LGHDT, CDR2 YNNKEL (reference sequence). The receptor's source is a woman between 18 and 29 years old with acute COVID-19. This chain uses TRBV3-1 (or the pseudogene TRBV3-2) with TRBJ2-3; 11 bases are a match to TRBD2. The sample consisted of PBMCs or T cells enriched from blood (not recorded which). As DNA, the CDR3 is TGTGCCAGCAGCCAAGGGCTAGCGGGGGGCCGGGATACGCAGTATTTT. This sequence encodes CASSQGLAGGRDTQYF.